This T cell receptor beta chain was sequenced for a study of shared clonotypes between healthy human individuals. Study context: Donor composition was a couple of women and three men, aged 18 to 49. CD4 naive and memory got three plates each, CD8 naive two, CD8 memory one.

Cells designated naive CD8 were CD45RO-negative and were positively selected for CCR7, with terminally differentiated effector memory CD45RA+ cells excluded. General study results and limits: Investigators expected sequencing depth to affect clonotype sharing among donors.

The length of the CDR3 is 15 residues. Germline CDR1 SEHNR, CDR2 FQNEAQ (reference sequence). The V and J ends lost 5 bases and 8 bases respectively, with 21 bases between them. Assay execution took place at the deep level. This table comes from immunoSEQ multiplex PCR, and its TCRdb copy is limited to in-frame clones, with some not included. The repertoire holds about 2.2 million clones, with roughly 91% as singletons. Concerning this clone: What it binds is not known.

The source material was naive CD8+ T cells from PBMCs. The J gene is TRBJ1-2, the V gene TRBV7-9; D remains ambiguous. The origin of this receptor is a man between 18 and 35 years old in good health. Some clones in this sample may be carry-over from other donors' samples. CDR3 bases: TGTGCCAGCAGCCCCAGCGCAGGTCGGCTGTGGGGCTACACCTTC. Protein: CASSPSAGRLWGYTF.